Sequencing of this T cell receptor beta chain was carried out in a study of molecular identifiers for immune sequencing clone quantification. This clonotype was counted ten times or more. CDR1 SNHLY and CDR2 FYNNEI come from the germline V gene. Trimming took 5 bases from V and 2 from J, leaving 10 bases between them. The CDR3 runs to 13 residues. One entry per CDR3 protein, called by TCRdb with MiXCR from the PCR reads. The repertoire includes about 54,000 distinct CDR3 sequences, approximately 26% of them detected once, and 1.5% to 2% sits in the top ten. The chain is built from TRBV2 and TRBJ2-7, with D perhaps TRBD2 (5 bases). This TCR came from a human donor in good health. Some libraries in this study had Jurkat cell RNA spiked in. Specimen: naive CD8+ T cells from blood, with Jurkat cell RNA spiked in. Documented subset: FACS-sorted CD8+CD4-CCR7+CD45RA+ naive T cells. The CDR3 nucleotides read TGTGCCAGCAGTTCTGGGGAGACCTACGAGCAGTACTTC. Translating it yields CASSSGETYEQYF.